Each of the 2 T cell receptor beta chains below was sequenced from the same sample in a study of post-analysis software for immune sequencing data. Whole-study results and caveats: Patients used five TRBV segments, including TRBV5-6, TRBV5-1 and TRBV20-1, more often than controls.

Which antigens these TCRs recognize remains unknown. Unique molecular identifiers were carried by the TCR beta cDNA libraries. TCRdb independently ran MiXCR on the PCR reads; one entry per CDR3 protein. The table records approximately 570,000 distinct CDR3 sequences, about 40% of them present only once. The sequencing input was blood. Every receptor here comes from a girl between 10 and 17 years old with multiple sclerosis.

The table lists this clonotype with a few counts. The V call is TRBV7-2, the J call TRBJ2-7, with 9 bases identical to TRBD1. The J call may be wrong; the DNA end is better matched by TRBJ2-5. Per germline, CDR1 SGHTA and CDR2 FQGNSA. The CDR3 is 13 amino acids. The CDR3 sequence is CASSPGQGATQYF. The CDR3 DNA is TGTGCCAGCAGCCCGGGACAGGGCGCGACCCAGTACTTC.

CDR3 protein: CASSPDLQQFF. The DNA for the CDR3 is TGTGCCAGCAGCCCCGATCTACAGCAGTTCTTC. This sequence joins TRBV11-1 and TRBJ2-1, with D unresolved. CDR1 is SGHAT and CDR2 is FQDESV in the germline V gene (reference sequence). This CDR3 is built from 11 residues. V gave up 5 bases and J gave up 11 bases, with 10 bases separating them.